Listed here are 23 T cell receptor beta chains from one sample, sequenced in a study of Ad26.COV2.S vaccination and SARS-CoV-2 variants. Treatment specified: some 20 received Ad26.COV2.S at low or high dose, single or two shots; roughly five received placebo; per-sample allocation not given. Sampling happened 63 days after the first vaccine or placebo injection. The assay was immunoSEQ multiplex PCR, and TCRdb's table has in-frame clones only and misses some. Of around 450,000 clones in the sample, roughly 89% are singletons; the top ten hold approximately 2.5%. The input for sequencing was peripheral blood, taken in a trial of Ad26.COV2.S vaccine versus placebo. The receptor source for this set is a person between 18 and 65 years old who received the Ad26.COV2.S COVID-19 vaccine or a placebo.

The rearrangement uses TRBV7-2 and TRBJ2-3; D may be TRBD2 (5 bases). This CDR3 spans 14 amino acids. Germline CDR1 and CDR2: SGHTA and FQGNSA. Trimming cost V 2 bases and J 5 bases, with 11 bases left between them. CDR3 sequence: CASSLRVGGDTQYF. CDR3 bases: TGTGCCAGCAGCTTAAGGGTCGGAGGAGATACGCAGTATTTT.

The V call is TRBV4-3, the J call TRBJ2-7, with 7 nucleotides matching TRBD1. V was pared by 0 bases and J by 4 bases, with 6 bases of the junction left unmatched. The germline CDR1 and CDR2 sequences are LGHNA and YSLEER. There are 15 residues in the CDR3. The CDR3 reads CASSQDQTGSYEQYF. CDR3 bases: TGCGCCAGCAGCCAAGATCAGACAGGGAGTTACGAGCAGTACTTC.

The chain couples TRBV7-2 to TRBJ2-7; no reliable D call. V was cut by 5 bases and J by 4 bases, with 18 bases left in between. CDR3 length: 15 residues. Germline V gene sequence: CDR1 SGHTA, CDR2 FQGNSA. This CDR3 is CASSPGRSRPYEQYV. The DNA of the CDR3 is TGTGCCAGCAGCCCCGGAAGGTCCCGTCCTTACGAGCAGTACGTC.

This chain joins TRBV5-6 and TRBJ1-3, with a tentative D call TRBD1 (6 bases). Trimming cost V 5 bases and J 2 bases, with 14 bases left between them. The CDR3 contains 15 residues. The germline gives CDR1 SGHDT, CDR2 YYEEEE. This CDR3 is CASRRGSRAGNTIYF. CDR3 in DNA: TGTGCCAGCAGAAGGGGGTCCAGGGCTGGAAACACCATATATTTT.

This clone was picked up one time. V usage is TRBV9 and J usage is TRBJ2-7; D is uncertain. In germline, CDR1 is SGDLS, CDR2 YYNGEE. V was trimmed by 3 bases and J by 2 bases, leaving 15 bases between them. The CDR3 runs to 15 residues. The DNA of the CDR3 is TGTGCCAGCAGCGCCCCGCCAGTGACTCCCTACGAGCAGTACGTC. It translates to CASSAPPVTPYEQYV.

A note on this clone: A much larger clonotype is one base distant, so this may be a read error. The same CDR3 can be traced to other DNA sequences in this sample. The rearrangement uses TRBV7-9 and TRBJ1-1, with 8 nucleotides matching TRBD1. There are 13 residues in the CDR3. The germline gives CDR1 SEHNR, CDR2 FQNEAQ (reference sequence). V shed 2 bases, J shed 5 bases, and the junction held 1 base outside the gene matches. DNA for the CDR3: TGTGCCAGCAGCTTAACAGGGGGGACTGAAGCTTTCTTT. It translates to CASSLTGGTEAFF.

The rearrangement links TRBV4-1 to TRBJ1-1, with D perhaps matching TRBD1 (6 bases). Trimming left V 3 bases short and J 1 base short, with 9 bases between. The CDR3 loop spans 14 amino acids. Germline V gene data show CDR1 as MGHRA and CDR2 as YSYEKL. The CDR3 loop reads CASSHSDRNTEAFF. CDR3 DNA: TGCGCCAGCAGCCATTCGGACAGGAACACTGAAGCTTTCTTT.

This chain uses TRBV5-8 with TRBJ2-3; 12 positions agree with TRBD1. Germline V gene data show CDR1 as SGHTS and CDR2 as YDEGEE. Trimming cost V 3 bases and J 4 bases; bases outside gene matches: 9. This CDR3 is built from 17 residues. In nucleotides, the CDR3 is TGTGCCAGCAGCTGGGGACAGGGGGCGAGGGGCCCAGATACGCAGTATTTT. Translation gives CASSWGQGARGPDTQYF.

The rearrangement joins TRBV24-1 to TRBJ1-1, with D uncertain. CDR1 KGHDR and CDR2 SFDVKD come from the germline V gene. Trimming cost V 5 bases and J 11 bases, with 20 bases left between them. There are 14 residues in the CDR3. The CDR3 region is CATSVSREPNRAFF. DNA for the CDR3: TGTGCCACCAGTGTTAGCCGGGAGCCAAATCGGGCTTTCTTT.

The chain has TRBV5-8 and TRBJ1-2, with D perhaps TRBD1 (6 bases). The CDR3 is made up of 13 amino acids. CDR1 and CDR2 from the germline V gene are SGHTS and YDEGEE. Trimming stripped 5 bases from V and 4 bases from J, with 12 bases between. The CDR3 reads CASSPLGAYGYTF. The CDR3 nucleotides read TGTGCCAGCAGTCCATTGGGGGCCTATGGCTACACCTTC.

In nucleotides, the CDR3 is TGCAGCGTTGCAATCAGCTCGAACACCGGGGAGCTGTTTTTT. The encoded protein is CSVAISSNTGELFF. This chain joins TRBV29-1 and TRBJ2-2; D ambiguous. Trimming removed 4 bases at V and 0 bases at J, with 9 bases between. There are 14 residues in the CDR3. Germline V CDR1 and CDR2: SQVTM, ANQGSEA.

In the case of this clone: The junction departs from the called germline gene at one end, perhaps through a read error. The V call is TRBV4-3, the J call TRBJ1-3; D is possibly TRBD1 (6 bases). The CDR3 spans 16 residues. Germline assignment: CDR1 LGHNA and CDR2 YSLEER. The CDR3 sequence is CASSQATGTTGNTIYF. The CDR3 DNA reads TGCGCCAGCAGTCAAGCAACAGGGACAACGGGAAACACCATATATTTT.

This sequence joins TRBV16 and TRBJ1-1; D may be TRBD1 (5 bases). V lost 2 bases and J 5 bases, leaving 12 bases between the germline ends. Germline V lookup: CDR1 KGHSY, CDR2 FQNENV. CDR3 size: 14 residues. The CDR3 region is CASSQLQVETEAFF. In DNA form, the CDR3 reads TGTGCCAGCAGCCAACTACAGGTGGAGACTGAAGCTTTCTTT.

This sequence joins TRBV15 and TRBJ1-5; D call uncertain. V was cut by 0 bases and J by 0 bases, with 18 bases left in between. The germline gives CDR1 LNHNV, CDR2 YYDKDF (reference sequence). CDR3 length equals 19 residues. The CDR3 loop reads CATSRDSYTESGSNQPQHF. The CDR3, as DNA: TGTGCCACCAGCAGAGATTCTTACACGGAGTCCGGTAGCAATCAGCCCCAGCATTTT.

This clone has a handful of counts. The CDR3: CASSLRWGWTGELFF. The CDR3 bases are TGTGCCAGCAGCTTAAGGTGGGGTTGGACCGGGGAGCTGTTTTTT. The chain recombines TRBV7-2 with TRBJ2-2; D is unclear. This CDR3 spans 15 amino acids. Germline lookup yields CDR1 SGHTA and CDR2 FQGNSA. The ends were cut back, 2 bases at V and 5 bases at J, with 12 bases in the middle.

This clone was picked up one time. The chain recombines TRBV25-1 with TRBJ1-2; the D gene is possibly TRBD1 (5 bases). The CDR3 spans 13 residues. Germline V gene data show CDR1 as MGHDK and CDR2 as SYGVNS. Trimming pared 2 bases from V and 4 bases from J, leaving 8 bases between. The CDR3 loop is CASSEGRAYGYTF. In DNA form, the CDR3 reads TGTGCCAGCAGTGAAGGCAGGGCCTATGGCTACACCTTC.

The chain joins TRBV4-3 to TRBJ2-7; tentative D call: TRBD1 (6 bases). V lost 1 base, J lost 6 bases, and 13 bases lay in between. Germline loops: CDR1 LGHNA, CDR2 YSLEER. The CDR3 has 14 amino acids. CDR3 DNA sequence: TGCGCCAGCAGCCAAGTCAGGGGAAAAGGCGAGCAGTACTTC. Translation gives CASSQVRGKGEQYF.

V and J are TRBV19 and TRBJ1-2; D unresolved. This CDR3 is built from 16 residues. The germline V gene encodes CDR1 LNHDA and CDR2 SQIVND (reference sequence). With 0 bases removed from V and 7 bases from J, the gap between germline ends came to 18 bases. The CDR3: CASSIDLHGVVGGYTF. The CDR3 DNA sequence: TGTGCCAGTAGTATAGACCTGCATGGGGTTGTAGGTGGCTACACCTTC.

V is TRBV28 and J is TRBJ1-4, with D perhaps matching TRBD1 (5 bases). CDR3 length: 15 amino acids. The germline gives CDR1 MDHEN, CDR2 SYDVKM. The V end lost 3 bases, the J end lost 8 bases, and 16 bases lay between the germline ends. CDR3 protein: CASSLGGPNVEKLFF. CDR3 DNA sequence: TGTGCCAGCAGTTTGGGGGGACCGAATGTCGAAAAACTGTTTTTT.

The V call is TRBV10-3, the J call TRBJ2-2; D is perhaps TRBD1 (5 bases). The CDR3 extends over 15 amino acids. V was trimmed by 2 bases and J by 6 bases, leaving 13 bases between them. The germline CDR1 and CDR2 sequences are ENHRY and SYGVKD. In nucleotides, the CDR3 is TGTGCCATCAGTGAGAATAACCCGACAGCCGGGGAGCTGTTTTTT. It codes for CAISENNPTAGELFF.

The V call is TRBV7-2, the J call TRBJ1-2; 8 nucleotides line up with TRBD1. The CDR3 contains 14 residues. Germline values: CDR1 SGHTA, CDR2 FQGNSA. Losses at the gene ends were 5 bases for V and 4 bases for J; bases not matched to a gene: 6. The CDR3 is CASSGTGGGYGYTF. In nucleotides, the CDR3 is TGTGCCAGCAGCGGGACAGGTGGTGGCTATGGCTACACCTTC.

The V call is TRBV18, the J call TRBJ2-7; 12 bases line up with TRBD2. V trimming: 2 bases; J trimming: 7 bases; junction bases outside the gene matches: 3. Germline lookup yields CDR1 KGHSH and CDR2 LQKENI. This CDR3 is 14 amino acids long. The CDR3 DNA is TGTGCCAGCTCACCAGCTAGCGGGAGGGGAGAGCAGTACGTC. The encoded protein is CASSPASGRGEQYV.

The J gene is TRBJ2-1, the V gene TRBV20-1; D is tentatively TRBD1 or TRBD2 (5 bases each). The CDR3 runs to 15 residues. In germline, CDR1 is DFQATT, CDR2 SNEGSKA (reference sequence). V lost 3 bases, J lost 6 bases, and 18 bases lay in between. In nucleotides, the CDR3 is TGCAGTGCTAGTGGGCGTCGGGGCAGGGCCAATGAGCAGTTCTTC. Translated: CSASGRRGRANEQFF.